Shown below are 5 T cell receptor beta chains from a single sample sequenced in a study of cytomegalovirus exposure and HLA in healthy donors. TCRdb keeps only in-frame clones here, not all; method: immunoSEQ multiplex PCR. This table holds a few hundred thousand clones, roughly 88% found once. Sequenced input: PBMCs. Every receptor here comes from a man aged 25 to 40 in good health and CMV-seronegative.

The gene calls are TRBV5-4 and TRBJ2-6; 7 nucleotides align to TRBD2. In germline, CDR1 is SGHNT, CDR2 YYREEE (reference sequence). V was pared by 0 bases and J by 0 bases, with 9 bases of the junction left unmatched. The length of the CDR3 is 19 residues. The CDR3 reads CASSLVLGGRGSGANVLTF. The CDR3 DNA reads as TGTGCCAGCAGCTTGGTACTGGGGGGGAGAGGCTCTGGGGCCAACGTCCTGACTTTC.

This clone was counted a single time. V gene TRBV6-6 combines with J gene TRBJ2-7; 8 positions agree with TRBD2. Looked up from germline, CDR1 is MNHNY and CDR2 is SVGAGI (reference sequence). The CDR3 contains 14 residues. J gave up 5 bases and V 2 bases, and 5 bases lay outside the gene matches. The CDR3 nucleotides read TGTGCCAGCAGTTACCGGGGGGGGCTAAACGAGCAGTACTTC. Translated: CASSYRGGLNEQYF.

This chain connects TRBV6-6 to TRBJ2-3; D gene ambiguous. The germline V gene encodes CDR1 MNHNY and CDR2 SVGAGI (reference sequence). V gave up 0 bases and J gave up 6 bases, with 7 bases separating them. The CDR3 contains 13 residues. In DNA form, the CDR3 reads TGTGCCAGCAGTTACTCGAACGCGGATACGCAGTATTTT. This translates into CASSYSNADTQYF.

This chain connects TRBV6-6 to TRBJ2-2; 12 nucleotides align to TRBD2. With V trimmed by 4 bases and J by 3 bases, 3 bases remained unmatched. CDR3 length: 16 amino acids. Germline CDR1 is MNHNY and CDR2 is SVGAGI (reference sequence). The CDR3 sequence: CASSSTSGGYTGELFF. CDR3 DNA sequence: TGTGCCAGCAGTTCCACTAGCGGGGGGTACACCGGGGAGCTGTTTTTT.

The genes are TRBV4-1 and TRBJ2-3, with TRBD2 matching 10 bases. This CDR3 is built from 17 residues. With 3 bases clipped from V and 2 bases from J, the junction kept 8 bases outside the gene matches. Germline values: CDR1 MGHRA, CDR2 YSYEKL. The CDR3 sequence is CASSHDPGLAVTDTQYF. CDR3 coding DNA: TGCGCCAGCAGCCACGATCCAGGACTAGCGGTCACAGATACGCAGTATTTT.